This T cell receptor (beta chain) stems from a study of human T cells and chemical hapten exposure (dated by TCRdb to the early 2020s). About the study as a whole: For sensitization, 2% DPC in acetone was applied to a roughly 2 cm by roughly 2 cm area of upper inner arm skin. Throughout the study period of about 25 weeks, patients also received therapeutic DPC doses to the scalp every week. Patch tests used Finn chambers with 0.01% DPC on the upper back, scored after 6 days by International Contact Dermatitis Research Group standards. Alopecia areata with under or over 50% scalp involvement, alopecia totalis and alopecia universalis were represented in the patient cohort, which was mostly female. Libraries were pooled for sequencing, and per-sample TCR yields varied mainly because of small differences in library volumes within the pool. In alopecia patients, the study followed how the peripheral blood TCR repertoire changed in vivo over primary and secondary sensitization to diphenylcyclopropenone (DPC), a hapten. Blood samples were taken from patients before sensitization (week 0) and at 2, 6 and about 24 weeks after DPC sensitization. For TCR sequencing, blood came from over 25 alopecia patients at anywhere from one to four time points (pre-sensitization, 2, 6 and 24 weeks).

The library was built by means of RACE. TCRdb records NextSeq 500 as the sequencer. During library preparation, unique molecular identifiers were attached to individual cDNA molecules so that TCRs could be counted in a quantitative, reproducible way. For every blood RNA sample, sequencing covered both the TCR alpha and TCR beta chains. The paper's data handling went like this. The median number of TCRs per sample was over 85,000, ranging from about 23,224 to 690,600. The Decombinator software suite was used to annotate the V, J and CDR3 of the TCR reads. Every sample was subsampled to the same number of TCRs (28,000) for the PS versus PT1 abundance plots. Expanded TCRs were defined as absent before sensitization and observed at least eight times at the 2-week time point. Using fastp at Q25 and MiXCR, TCRdb reprocessed the public reads and kept productive beta chains. CDR3 protein sequences are deduplicated, and each keeps its most common genes and DNA. The V and J calls and clone size come from TCRdb's table, not from the authors' own analysis. In this sample the table shows a few hundred thousand distinct CDR3 sequences, about 6.9% of which occur a single time. The ten largest make up around 5.8% of the sample.

From cysteine to phenylalanine, the CDR3 is 15 amino acids long. The retained sequence is limited to the CDR3, 45 bases, with the frame set at the first base. The germline V gene encodes CDR1 LGHDT and CDR2 YNNKEL (reference sequence). V and J are trimmed by 0 bases and 11 bases, and the gene matches miss 12 bases of the junction. According to the study, the label for this sample's time point signals: patch test 2, 6 weeks after DPC sensitization. The label giving this sample's treatment or condition can be read as: therapeutic diphenylcyclopropenone sensitization with weekly scalp DPC. Blood at each patch-test visit was drawn before the patch test was applied. Patients were eligible if aged 18 to 70, diagnosed with alopecia and judged suitable for DPC therapy, and pregnant patients were excluded. Total RNA was isolated from unfractionated whole blood collected in Tempus Blood RNA tubes. Turning to this clonotype: Its antigen specificity is not known. No per-base quality is available; no much larger clone lies one base away.

General findings and caveats noted by the study authors: DPC sensitization did not change how many TCRs were above 1 in 1000 frequency, and no evidence was found of alterations in global repertoire structure. The number of PT1 expanded TCRs positively correlated with patch test score, significant at thresholds 8, 16 and 32 but not 4. After repeated subsampling, the strength of the expansion versus patch-test correlation and the threshold at which it became significant changed. Compared with pre-sensitization or healthy control sets, expanded TCRs formed significantly more large CDR3 similarity clusters, which is consistent with antigen-driven responses. Because all patients had alopecia, a presumed autoimmune disease, the immune response of the patients might differ from that of healthy individuals.

This chain joins TRBV3-1 to TRBJ1-1, and TRBD1 matches 7 of the central bases. The clonotype originates from a woman aged 18-29 years with alopecia areata. Some clones in this sample may be carry-over from other donors' samples. The sample consisted of whole blood, taken in connection with sensitization to the hapten diphenylcyclopropenone (DPC). The sequence in DNA is TGTGCCAGCAGCCAAGACCCCGGGACAGCTGAAAATGCTTTCTTT. This translates into CASSQDPGTAENAFF. Joined to the reference TRBV3-1 and TRBJ1-1 proteins, this CDR3 gives the full variable domain: DTAVSQTPKYLVTQMGNDKSIKCEQNLGHDTMYWYKQDSKKFLKIMFSYNNKELIINETVPNRFSPKSPDKAHLNLHINSLELGDSAVYFCASSQDPGTAENAFFGQGTRLTVV.